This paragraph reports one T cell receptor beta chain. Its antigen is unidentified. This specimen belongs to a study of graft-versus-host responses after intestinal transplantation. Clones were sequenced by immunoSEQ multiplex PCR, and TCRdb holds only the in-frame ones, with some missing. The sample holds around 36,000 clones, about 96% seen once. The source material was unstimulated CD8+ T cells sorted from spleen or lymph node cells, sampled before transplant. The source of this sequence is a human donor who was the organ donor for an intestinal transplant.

Here the CDR3 DNA reads TGTGCCAGCAGCCCACTTGGGGGGGCGCGCTCGAACACCGGGGAGCTGTTTTTT. This gives the protein CASSPLGGARSNTGELFF. The rearrangement uses TRBV9 and TRBJ2-2, with D possibly matching TRBD2 (7 bases). The germline gives CDR1 SGDLS, CDR2 YYNGEE. The V end was cut by 4 bases, the J end by 0 bases, with 19 bases between. The CDR3 runs to 18 residues.